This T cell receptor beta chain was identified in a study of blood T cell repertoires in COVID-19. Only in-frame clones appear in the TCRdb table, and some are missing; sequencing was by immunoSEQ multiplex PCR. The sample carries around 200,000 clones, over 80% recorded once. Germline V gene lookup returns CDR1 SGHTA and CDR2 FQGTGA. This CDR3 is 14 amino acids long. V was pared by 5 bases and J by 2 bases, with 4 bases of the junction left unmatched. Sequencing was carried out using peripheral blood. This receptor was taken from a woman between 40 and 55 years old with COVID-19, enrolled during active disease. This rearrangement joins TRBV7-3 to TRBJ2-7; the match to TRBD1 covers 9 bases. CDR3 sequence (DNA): TGTGCCAGCAGCGCGGACAGGGGAACCTACGAGCAGTACTTC. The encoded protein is CASSADRGTYEQYF.